This record concerns one TCR beta chain sequence. Antigen: not known. Sample donors were healthy Caucasian individuals that came from Russia, aged roughly 6 to 95. This record comes from a study of blood T cells in healthy people across ages. Study-level points and caveats: Higher diversity and more naive CD4+ cells were features of long-lived donors, compared to aged donors.

Germline assignment: CDR1 SSHAT and CDR2 FNYEAQ (reference sequence). CDR3 length: 17 amino acids. Trimming pared 5 bases from V and 6 bases from J, leaving 23 bases between. Primed by a sample-barcoded 5' primer and a J-beta primer mix, a second PCR proceeded for roughly 7 to 12 cycles. Every cDNA molecule bore a tag from a template-switch adaptor containing 12 random nucleotides. In TCRdb, the 5' RACE reads were re-called with MiXCR into one record per CDR3 protein. The sample contains about 1 million distinct CDR3 sequences, under 55% of which appear only once. Sequences were obtained from blood. This TCR came from a woman aged 55-70 years in good health. The chain employs TRBV7-7 and TRBJ2-4; D tentatively fits TRBD1 or TRBD2 (5 bases each). The CDR3 coding sequence is TGTGCCAGCAGCCCTGGCGAGTCCGGGACGAGGGGAAACATTCAGTACTTC. Its translation: CASSPGESGTRGNIQYF.